These 2 T cell receptor beta chains share one sample of origin, sequenced in a study of cytomegalovirus exposure and HLA in healthy donors. Libraries were prepared by immunoSEQ multiplex PCR; TCRdb keeps only in-frame clonotypes and omits some of them. The sample contains 150,000 to 200,000 clones, roughly 84% of which appear only once. The specimen sequenced was PBMCs. These receptors all come from a man aged 18 to 30 in good health and CMV-seropositive.

This rearrangement joins TRBV2 to TRBJ2-2, with D tentatively TRBD1 (5 bases). The V end was cut by 6 bases, the J end by 3 bases, with 8 bases between. This CDR3 is 13 amino acids long. The germline CDR1 and CDR2 sequences are SNHLY and FYNNEI. Written as DNA, the CDR3 is TGTGCCAGCAGGACAGATTACACCGGGGAGCTGTTTTTT. It specifies CASRTDYTGELFF.

This clone occurred once. The chain employs TRBV5-6 and TRBJ1-2, with D unresolved. The length of the CDR3 is 14 residues. V shed 4 bases and J shed 2 bases, with 12 bases lying between them. The germline CDR1 and CDR2 sequences are SGHDT and YYEEEE. CDR3 sequence (DNA): TGTGCCAGCAGCCCAGAGACGGGAAACTATGGCTACACCTTC. Its protein product is CASSPETGNYGYTF.